The clone carrying this TCR beta chain has more than one count but fewer than ten. Its antigen is still unknown. TCRdb used MiXCR to reprocess the RT-PCR reads, holding one entry per CDR3 protein. The sample has about 500,000 distinct CDR3 sequences, 16% seen once; the top ten hold less than 4%. The sample is drawn from a study of response to subunit inactivated influenza vaccine. Regarding the study as a whole: A suggestion made by the authors is that each seasonal influenza vaccination recruits few new T cells.

V lost 8 bases and J 2 bases, leaving 13 bases between the germline ends. The CDR3 is 13 amino acids. CDR1 LNHNV and CDR2 YYDKDF come from the germline V gene (reference sequence). The sequence derives from a man between 50 and 69 years old who received an inactivated influenza vaccine. The specimen was CD4+ T cells sorted from PBMCs, collected roughly 24 months after vaccination. The J gene is TRBJ2-7, the V gene TRBV15; D is unresolved. The CDR3 DNA is TGTGCCACCGCATTCGACACAACCTACGAGCAGTACTTC. Its translation is CATAFDTTYEQYF.